Presented here are 20 T cell receptor beta chains from one specimen sequenced in a study of blood T cell repertoires in COVID-19. Produced via immunoSEQ multiplex PCR; TCRdb's table is partial and in-frame only. The profile covers about 120,000 clones, with over 80% appearing a single time and roughly 29% taken by the ten largest. The sample comprised peripheral blood. The receptors originated from a woman in her 70s with acute or convalescent COVID-19.

Notes on this clone: Germline and junction disagree at one end, which may indicate a read error. The J gene is TRBJ2-7, the V gene TRBV12-3 or TRBV12-4, with D perhaps matching TRBD1 (6 bases). This CDR3 contains 13 residues. The CDR3 nucleotides are TGTGCCAGCAGTCCGCCCATGTATGGGACATTGGCCTTC. Translating it yields CASSPPMYGTLAF.

The chain couples TRBV2 to TRBJ2-3; 8 nucleotides align to TRBD2. Unmatched junction bases numbered 5, after V lost 7 bases and J lost 2 bases. The CDR3 loop spans 14 amino acids. Germline V gene sequence: CDR1 SNHLY, CDR2 FYNNEI. DNA for the CDR3: TGTGCCAGCAACGGGGGGGCGGTCACAGATACGCAGTATTTT. Its translation: CASNGGAVTDTQYF. The variable domain in full, completed from reference TRBV2 and TRBJ2-3, reads EPEVTQTPSHQVTQMGQEVILRCVPISNHLYFYWYRQILGQKVEFLVSFYNNEISEKSEIFDDQFSVERPDGSNFTLKIRSTKLEDSAMYFCASNGGAVTDTQYFGPGTRLTVL.

This sequence joins TRBV5-1 and TRBJ1-1; D unresolved. The CDR3 is made up of 14 amino acids. Trimming shortened V by 1 base and J by 5 bases, and 12 bases separated the two germline ends. Germline CDR1 reads SGHRS; CDR2 reads YFSETQ. CDR3 region: CASSLKGGGTEAFF. The CDR3 DNA reads as TGCGCCAGCAGCTTGAAAGGCGGAGGGACTGAAGCTTTCTTT. Full variable domain (remainder filled in from reference TRBV5-1 and TRBJ1-1): KAGVTQTPRYLIKTRGQQVTLSCSPISGHRSVSWYQQTPGQGLQFLFEYFSETQRNKGNFPGRFSGRQFSNSRSEMNVSTLELGDSALYLCASSLKGGGTEAFFGQGTRLTVV.

The V call is TRBV7-9, the J call TRBJ2-2, with 9 nucleotides matching TRBD1. Trimming cost V 5 bases and J 5 bases; bases outside gene matches: 6. In germline, CDR1 is SEHNR, CDR2 FQNEAQ (reference sequence). The CDR3 runs 15 residues. For the CDR3, the DNA is TGTGCCAGCAGCACACAGGGGGCTCGTACCGGGGAGCTGTTTTTT. As protein: CASSTQGARTGELFF.

This chain joins TRBV29-1 and TRBJ2-5; D not certain. Trimming cost V 0 bases and J 2 bases, with 10 bases left between them. Germline CDR1 is SQVTM and CDR2 is ANQGSEA. This CDR3 has 14 amino acids. CDR3 nucleotide sequence: TGCAGCGTTGAAGATTTGAGAGCACAAGAGACCCAGTACTTC. This encodes CSVEDLRAQETQYF.

Written as DNA, the CDR3 is TGTGCCATCAGTGAATCGAGGCGGGGGCCGGGTTATAGCAATCAGCCCCAGCATTTT. Its translation is CAISESRRGPGYSNQPQHF. The genes are TRBV10-3 and TRBJ1-5, with D maybe TRBD1 (6 bases). The CDR3 extends over 19 amino acids. The V and J ends lost 3 bases and 0 bases respectively, with 21 bases between them. Germline V lookup: CDR1 ENHRY, CDR2 SYGVKD.

This clone was seen only once. The chain links TRBV30 to TRBJ2-3; the match to TRBD1 covers 10 bases. The V segment lost 3 bases and the J segment 2 bases; nucleotides outside the gene matches: 11. The CDR3 loop spans 17 amino acids. Per germline, CDR1 GTSNPN and CDR2 SVGIG (reference sequence). The CDR3 protein is CAWSPSWGTGDTDTQYF. CDR3 coding DNA: TGTGCCTGGAGCCCCTCGTGGGGGACAGGGGACACAGATACGCAGTATTTT.

The rearrangement joins TRBV7-6 to TRBJ2-2; 7 nucleotides line up with TRBD1. The V gene end was trimmed by 4 bases and the J gene end by 2 bases; junction bases not matched to a gene: 7. CDR1 SGHVS and CDR2 FNYEAQ come from the germline V gene. CDR3 length: 16 residues. The CDR3 protein is CASSSNRDRNTGELFF. Here the CDR3 DNA reads TGTGCCAGCAGCTCTAACCGGGACAGAAACACCGGGGAGCTGTTTTTT.

This clone came up a few times. This chain links TRBV28 with TRBJ1-1; D gene unclear. The germline V and J ends were trimmed by 7 bases and 3 bases, with 12 bases remaining between them. The germline CDR1 and CDR2 sequences are MDHEN and SYDVKM. The CDR3 extends over 13 amino acids. The DNA for the CDR3 is TGTGCCAGCAATAACGTAGTGGACACTGAAGCTTTCTTT. Encoded protein: CASNNVVDTEAFF.

The chain joins TRBV5-1 to TRBJ2-7; 7 bases line up with TRBD1. This CDR3 comprises 14 residues. The junction had 4 bases not matched to a gene; V was cut back by 2 bases and J by 2 bases. The germline gives CDR1 SGHRS, CDR2 YFSETQ. This chain's CDR3 is CASSFLQGPYEQYF. The CDR3 DNA reads as TGCGCCAGCAGCTTTTTACAGGGGCCCTACGAGCAGTACTTC. Full variable domain (rest looked up from reference TRBV5-1 and TRBJ2-7): KAGVTQTPRYLIKTRGQQVTLSCSPISGHRSVSWYQQTPGQGLQFLFEYFSETQRNKGNFPGRFSGRQFSNSRSEMNVSTLELGDSALYLCASSFLQGPYEQYFGPGTRLTVT.

The V call is TRBV10-3, the J call TRBJ1-1; TRBD1 might be the D (5 bases). Germline lookup yields CDR1 ENHRY and CDR2 SYGVKD. The CDR3 runs 13 residues. Trimming stripped 5 bases from V and 6 bases from J, with 13 bases between. CDR3 sequence: CAISTTSGSEAFF. The CDR3 coding sequence is TGTGCCATCAGTACAACCTCAGGGTCTGAAGCTTTCTTT.

The chain links TRBV5-1 to TRBJ1-1; 9 nucleotides align to TRBD1. The CDR3 covers 14 residues. With V trimmed by 4 bases and J by 3 bases, 4 bases remained unmatched. Looked up from germline, CDR1 is SGHRS and CDR2 is YFSETQ. DNA of the CDR3: TGCGCCAGCAGCCCCTGGACAGGGGACACTGAAGCTTTCTTT. Translating gives CASSPWTGDTEAFF.

The chain combines TRBV28 with TRBJ2-7, with 10 bases matching TRBD2. CDR1 MDHEN and CDR2 SYDVKM come from the germline V gene. J was trimmed by 2 bases and V by 8 bases; bases with no gene match: 6. This CDR3 region has 14 residues. This CDR3 reads CASSPAGGAYEQYF. DNA of the CDR3: TGTGCCAGCTCCCCAGCGGGGGGGGCCTACGAGCAGTACTTC.

V and J are TRBV9 and TRBJ2-7; 10 nucleotides line up with TRBD1. Germline assignment: CDR1 SGDLS and CDR2 YYNGEE. The CDR3 length is 16 residues. With 4 bases clipped from V and 9 bases from J, the junction kept 16 bases outside the gene matches. DNA for the CDR3: TGTGCCAGCAGCCGAAGACCTGGACAGGGGGACATTGGGCAGTACTTC. Its translation is CASSRRPGQGDIGQYF. Full variable domain (outside the CDR3, taken from reference TRBV9 and TRBJ2-7): DSGVTQTPKHLITATGQRVTLRCSPRSGDLSVYWYQQSLDQGLQFLIQYYNGEERAKGNILERFSAQQFPDLHSELNLSSLELGDSALYFCASSRRPGQGDIGQYFGPGTRLTVT.

The chain links TRBV28 to TRBJ2-3; D not certain. Germline loops: CDR1 MDHEN, CDR2 SYDVKM. With 6 bases removed from V and 0 bases from J, the gap between germline ends came to 4 bases. The CDR3 extends over 12 amino acids. CDR3 nucleotide sequence: TGTGCCAGCAGCGCGAGCACAGATACGCAGTATTTT. It translates to CASSASTDTQYF.

This chain connects TRBV6-6 to TRBJ2-5; D possibly corresponds to TRBD2 (6 bases). This CDR3 region has 15 residues. Looked up from germline, CDR1 is MNHNY and CDR2 is SVGAGI (reference sequence). Trimming pared 1 base from V and 1 base from J, leaving 10 bases between. Written as DNA, the CDR3 is TGTGCCAGCAGTTACTATCGGACTACCCAAGAGACCCAGTACTTC. This encodes CASSYYRTTQETQYF.

This chain connects TRBV5-1 to TRBJ1-3; D gene unclear. CDR1 is SGHRS, CDR2 YFSETQ, per germline. The CDR3 consists of 14 residues. V shed 0 bases and J shed 2 bases, with 6 bases lying between them. This CDR3 is CASSLASTGNTIYF. DNA of the CDR3: TGCGCCAGCAGCTTGGCCTCTACTGGAAACACCATATATTTT.

V usage is TRBV2 and J usage is TRBJ1-6; 9 bases line up with TRBD1. V was pared by 6 bases and J by 8 bases, with 2 bases of the junction left unmatched. The germline V gene has CDR1 SNHLY and CDR2 FYNNEI. The CDR3 is 13 amino acids. The DNA of the CDR3 is TGTGCCAGCAGGACAGGGGGGGATTCACCCCTCCACTTT. Amino acid sequence: CASRTGGDSPLHF.

The chain couples TRBV15 to TRBJ1-5; unclear D gene. Germline V gene lookup returns CDR1 LNHNV and CDR2 YYDKDF (reference sequence). The V and J ends lost 3 bases and 7 bases respectively, with 13 bases between them. There are 14 residues in the CDR3. The CDR3 region is CATSSRRVFQPQHF. DNA for the CDR3: TGTGCCACCAGCAGTAGGCGGGTCTTCCAGCCCCAGCATTTT.

On this clone itself: An end of the junction differs from the germline gene, which may be a read error. The chain employs TRBV20-1 and TRBJ1-6; 10 positions agree with TRBD1. CDR1 DFQATT and CDR2 SNEGSKA come from the germline V gene (reference sequence). The CDR3 consists of 13 residues. The CDR3 region has the DNA TGCAGTGCTAGTTTGGGACAGGGGTATCCCCCTACCTTT. The encoded protein is CSASLGQGYPPTF.